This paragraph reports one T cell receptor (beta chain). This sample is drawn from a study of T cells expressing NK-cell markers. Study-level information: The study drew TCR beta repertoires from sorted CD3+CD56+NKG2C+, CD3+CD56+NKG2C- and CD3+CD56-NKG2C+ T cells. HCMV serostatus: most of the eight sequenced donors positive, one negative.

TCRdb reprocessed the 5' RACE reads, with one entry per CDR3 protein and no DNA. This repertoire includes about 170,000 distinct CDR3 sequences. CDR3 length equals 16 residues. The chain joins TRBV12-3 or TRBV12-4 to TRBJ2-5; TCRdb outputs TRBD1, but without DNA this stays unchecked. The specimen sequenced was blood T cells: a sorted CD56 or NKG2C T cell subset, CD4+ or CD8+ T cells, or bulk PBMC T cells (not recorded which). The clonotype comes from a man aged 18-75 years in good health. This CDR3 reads CASSRAHISGQETQYF.